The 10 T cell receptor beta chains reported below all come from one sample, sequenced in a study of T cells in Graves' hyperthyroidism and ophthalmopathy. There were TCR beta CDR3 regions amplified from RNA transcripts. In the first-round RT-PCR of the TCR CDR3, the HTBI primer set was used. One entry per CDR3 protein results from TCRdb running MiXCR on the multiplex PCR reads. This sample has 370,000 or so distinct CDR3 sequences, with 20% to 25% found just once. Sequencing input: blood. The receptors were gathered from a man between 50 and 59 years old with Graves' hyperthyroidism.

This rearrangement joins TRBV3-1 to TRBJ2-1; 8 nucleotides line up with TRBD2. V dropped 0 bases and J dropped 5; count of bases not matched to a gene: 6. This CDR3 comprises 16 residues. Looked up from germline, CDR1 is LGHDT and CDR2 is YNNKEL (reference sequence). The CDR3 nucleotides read TGTGCCAGCAGCCAAGATTATCCGGGAGGGGACAATGAGCAGTTCTTC. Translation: CASSQDYPGGDNEQFF.

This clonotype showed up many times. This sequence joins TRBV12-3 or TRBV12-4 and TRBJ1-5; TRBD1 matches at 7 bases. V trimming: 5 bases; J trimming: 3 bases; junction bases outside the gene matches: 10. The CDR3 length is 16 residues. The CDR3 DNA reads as TGTGCCAGCAGTCCGGGACAGATCCAGTCCAATCAGCCCCAGCATTTT. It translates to CASSPGQIQSNQPQHF.

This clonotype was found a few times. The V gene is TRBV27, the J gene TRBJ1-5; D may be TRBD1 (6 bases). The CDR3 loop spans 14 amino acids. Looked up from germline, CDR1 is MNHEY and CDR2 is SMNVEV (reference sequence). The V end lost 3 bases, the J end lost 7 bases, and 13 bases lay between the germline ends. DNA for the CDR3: TGTGCCAGCAGTTTGTCAGGGGAAGGACAGCCCCAGCATTTT. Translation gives CASSLSGEGQPQHF.

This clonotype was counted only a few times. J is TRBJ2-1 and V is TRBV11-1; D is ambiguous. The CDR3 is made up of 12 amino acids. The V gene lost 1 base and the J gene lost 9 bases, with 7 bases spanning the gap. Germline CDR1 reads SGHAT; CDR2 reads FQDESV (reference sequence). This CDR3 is CASSLGEFEQFF. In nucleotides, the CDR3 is TGTGCCAGCAGCTTAGGCGAGTTTGAGCAGTTCTTC.

The CDR3 DNA is TGCAGCGTTGTACCCAGGGACTCTGGAAACACCATATATTTT. Protein sequence: CSVVPRDSGNTIYF. J is TRBJ1-3 and V is TRBV29-1; D possibly corresponds to TRBD1 (5 bases). The ends were cut back, 4 bases at V and 0 bases at J, with 10 bases in the middle. Germline V lookup: CDR1 SQVTM, CDR2 ANQGSEA. The CDR3 consists of 14 residues.

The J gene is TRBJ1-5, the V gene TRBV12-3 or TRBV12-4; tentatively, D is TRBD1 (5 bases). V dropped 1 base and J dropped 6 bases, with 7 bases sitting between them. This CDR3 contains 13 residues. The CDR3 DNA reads TGTGCCAGCAGTTTAGAGGGACGTCAGCCCCAGCATTTT. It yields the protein CASSLEGRQPQHF.

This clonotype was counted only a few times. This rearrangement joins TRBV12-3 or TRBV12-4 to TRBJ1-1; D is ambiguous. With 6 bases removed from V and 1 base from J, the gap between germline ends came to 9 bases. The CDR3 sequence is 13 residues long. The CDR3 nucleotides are TGTGCCAGCAGCCGGCTGACGAACACTGAAGCTTTCTTT. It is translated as CASSRLTNTEAFF.

The CDR3 DNA reads TGTGCCAGCAGCTTATCGGGACGAACCTACGAGCAGTACTTC. Translating it yields CASSLSGRTYEQYF. The chain employs TRBV13 and TRBJ2-7; D is perhaps TRBD1 or TRBD2 (5 bases each). This CDR3 spans 14 amino acids. Per the germline V gene, CDR1 is PRHDT and CDR2 is FYEKMQ (reference sequence). Trimming took off 2 bases at V and 2 bases at J, with 10 bases between the two ends.

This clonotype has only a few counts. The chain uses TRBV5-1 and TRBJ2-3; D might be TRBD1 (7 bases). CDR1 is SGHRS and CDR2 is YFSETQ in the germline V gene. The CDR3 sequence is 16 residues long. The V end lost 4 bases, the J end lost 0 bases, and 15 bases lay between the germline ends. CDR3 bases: TGCGCCAGCAGCACCTGGACAGGAGGGAGCACAGATACGCAGTATTTT. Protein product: CASSTWTGGSTDTQYF.

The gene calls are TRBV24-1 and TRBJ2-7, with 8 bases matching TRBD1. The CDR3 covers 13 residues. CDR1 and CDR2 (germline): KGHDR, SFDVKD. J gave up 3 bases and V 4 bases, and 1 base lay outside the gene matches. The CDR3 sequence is CATSDGQGYEQYF. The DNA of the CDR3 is TGTGCCACCAGTGACGGACAGGGCTACGAGCAGTACTTC.